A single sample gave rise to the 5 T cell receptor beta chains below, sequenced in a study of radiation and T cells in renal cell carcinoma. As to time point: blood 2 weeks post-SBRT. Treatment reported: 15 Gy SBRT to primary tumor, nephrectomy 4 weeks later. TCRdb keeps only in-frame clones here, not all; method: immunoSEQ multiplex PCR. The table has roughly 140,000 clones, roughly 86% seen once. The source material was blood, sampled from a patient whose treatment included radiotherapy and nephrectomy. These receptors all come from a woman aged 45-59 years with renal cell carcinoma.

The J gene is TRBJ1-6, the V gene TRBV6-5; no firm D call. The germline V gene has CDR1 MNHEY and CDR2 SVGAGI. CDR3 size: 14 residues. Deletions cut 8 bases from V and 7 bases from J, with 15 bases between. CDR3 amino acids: CASCRVNRNSPLHF. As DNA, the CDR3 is TGTGCCAGCTGTCGGGTTAATAGGAATTCACCCCTCCACTTT.

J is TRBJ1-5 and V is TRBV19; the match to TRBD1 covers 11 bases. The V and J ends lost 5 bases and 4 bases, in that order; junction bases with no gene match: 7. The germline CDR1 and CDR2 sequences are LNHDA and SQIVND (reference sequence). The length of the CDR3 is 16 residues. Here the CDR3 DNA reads TGTGCCAGTAGTGTAACCGGGACAGGGGGTAATCAGCCCCAGCATTTT. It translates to CASSVTGTGGNQPQHF.

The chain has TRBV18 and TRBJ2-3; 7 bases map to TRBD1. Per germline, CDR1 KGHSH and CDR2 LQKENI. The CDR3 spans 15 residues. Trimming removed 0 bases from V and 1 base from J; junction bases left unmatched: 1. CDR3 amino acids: CASSPPTGGTDTQYF. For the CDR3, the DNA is TGTGCCAGCTCACCACCCACAGGGGGCACAGATACGCAGTATTTT.

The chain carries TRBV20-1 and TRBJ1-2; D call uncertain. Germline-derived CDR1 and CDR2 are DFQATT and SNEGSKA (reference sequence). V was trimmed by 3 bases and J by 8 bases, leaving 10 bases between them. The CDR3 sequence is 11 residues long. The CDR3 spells CSARGTRGYTF. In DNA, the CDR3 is TGCAGTGCTAGGGGCACTAGGGGCTACACCTTC.

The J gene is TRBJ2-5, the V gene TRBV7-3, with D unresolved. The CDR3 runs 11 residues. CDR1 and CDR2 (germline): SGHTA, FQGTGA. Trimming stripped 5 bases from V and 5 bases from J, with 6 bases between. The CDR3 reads CASSLSETQYF. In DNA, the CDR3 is TGTGCCAGCAGCCTTAGTGAGACCCAGTACTTC.